These 14 T cell receptor beta chains were sequenced from one sample in a study of blood T cell repertoires in COVID-19. This table comes from immunoSEQ multiplex PCR, and its TCRdb copy is limited to in-frame clones, with some not included. The sample yields over 130,000 clones, over 75% seen once. The sequenced sample was PBMCs or T cells enriched from blood (not recorded which). Receptors were obtained from a man aged 50-59 years in a cohort exposed to, infected with or recovered from COVID-19 (not recorded which).

The V gene is TRBV7-9, the J gene TRBJ1-3; D is possibly TRBD1 (6 bases). CDR3 length: 16 residues. CDR1 and CDR2 from the germline V gene are SEHNR and FQNEAQ (reference sequence). Trimming removed 2 bases at V and 0 bases at J, with 11 bases between. Here the CDR3 reads CASSLREDSSGNTIYF. DNA of the CDR3: TGTGCCAGCAGCTTAAGAGAGGACAGCTCTGGAAACACCATATATTTT.

The chain uses TRBV7-8 and TRBJ2-7, with 10 bases fitting TRBD1. The CDR3 extends over 18 amino acids. Trimming cost V 4 bases and J 2 bases; bases outside gene matches: 14. Germline assignment: CDR1 SGHVS and CDR2 FQNEAQ. The CDR3 sequence is CASSSPARGQGNPYEQYF. CDR3 DNA: TGTGCCAGCAGCTCCCCGGCACGGGGACAGGGGAACCCCTACGAGCAGTACTTC.

The gene calls are TRBV15 and TRBJ2-7; 7 bases line up with TRBD1. This CDR3 is built from 13 residues. V trimming: 7 bases; J trimming: 4 bases; junction bases outside the gene matches: 7. The germline CDR1 and CDR2 sequences are LNHNV and YYDKDF (reference sequence). CDR3 protein: CATTRGSGYEQYF. CDR3 DNA: TGTGCCACCACCAGGGGGTCAGGGTACGAGCAGTACTTC. Complete variable domain (other parts from reference TRBV15 and TRBJ2-7): DAMVIQNPRYQVTQFGKPVTLSCSQTLNHNVMYWYQQKSSQAPKLLFHYYDKDFNNEADTPDNFQSRRPNTSFCFLDIRSPGLGDTAMYLCATTRGSGYEQYFGPGTRLTVT.

The table lists this clone with a few counts. V and J are TRBV5-1 and TRBJ1-2; maybe TRBD1 (5 bases). The CDR3 totals 14 residues. In germline, CDR1 is SGHRS, CDR2 YFSETQ. Trimming shortened V by 0 bases and J by 4 bases, and 10 bases separated the two germline ends. As DNA, the CDR3 is TGCGCCAGCAGCTTGGACGGCGGGGGCTATGGCTACACCTTC. Encoded protein: CASSLDGGGYGYTF.

V is TRBV7-8 and J is TRBJ2-7, with TRBD1 matching over 8 bases. The J segment lost 2 bases and the V segment lost 5 bases, leaving 8 bases of the junction unmatched. This CDR3 contains 15 residues. Germline V gene lookup returns CDR1 SGHVS and CDR2 FQNEAQ. CDR3 nucleotide sequence: TGTGCCAGCAGCCAAAGGACAGGGAAAACCTACGAGCAGTACTTC. This sequence encodes CASSQRTGKTYEQYF.

V and J are TRBV6-5 and TRBJ2-1; possible D gene TRBD1, 6 bases. Germline V gene sequence: CDR1 MNHEY, CDR2 SVGAGI. V lost 7 bases and J 0 bases, leaving 13 bases between the germline ends. The CDR3 has 15 residues. The chain's CDR3 is CASISTGSSYNEQFF. The CDR3 DNA reads as TGTGCCAGCATCTCAACAGGGAGCTCCTACAATGAGCAGTTCTTC.

This rearrangement joins TRBV6-5 to TRBJ2-3, with 9 bases aligning to TRBD2. V dropped 0 bases and J dropped 3; count of bases not matched to a gene: 4. The CDR3 covers 16 residues. Germline V gene lookup returns CDR1 MNHEY and CDR2 SVGAGI. CDR3 DNA sequence: TGTGCCAGCAGTTACTCGCGGGGGGGGCGGACAGATACGCAGTATTTT. Translation: CASSYSRGGRTDTQYF.

V is TRBV10-3 and J is TRBJ1-5; a weak D match, TRBD1 (5 bases). Germline CDR1 is ENHRY and CDR2 is SYGVKD. Deletions cut 10 bases from V and 8 bases from J, with 21 bases between. The CDR3 runs to 14 residues. CDR3 sequence: CATRGNSGFEPQHF. The CDR3 bases are TGTGCCACCCGGGGGAACAGCGGGTTTGAGCCCCAGCATTTT.

V usage is TRBV6-5 and J usage is TRBJ2-7, with D tentatively TRBD2 (6 bases). Germline V lookup: CDR1 MNHEY, CDR2 SVGAGI. The CDR3 covers 12 residues. The V and J ends lost 8 bases and 1 base respectively, with 9 bases between them. The CDR3 reads CASRDWSYEQYF. The DNA of the CDR3 is TGTGCCAGCCGGGACTGGTCCTACGAGCAGTACTTC.

This clone has just one count. CDR3 amino acids: CASRQADTQYF. The DNA for the CDR3 is TGTGCCAGCCGGCAGGCAGATACGCAGTATTTT. The chain combines TRBV3-1 (or the pseudogene TRBV3-2) with TRBJ2-3; no clear D. Germline V gene sequence: CDR1 LGHDT, CDR2 YNNKEL (reference sequence). There are 11 residues in the CDR3. V was pared by 8 bases and J by 4 bases, with 7 bases between.

The rearrangement links TRBV7-2 to TRBJ2-2; no reliable D call. Germline values: CDR1 SGHTA, CDR2 FQGNSA. V lost 5 bases and J lost 3, with 10 bases in between. The CDR3 consists of 14 residues. The CDR3 DNA reads TGTGCCAGCAGCCAAGCAATCTACACCGGGGAGCTGTTTTTT. It encodes CASSQAIYTGELFF.

The rearrangement joins TRBV7-9 to TRBJ2-7; 8 bases are a match to TRBD2. Germline CDR1 SEHNR, CDR2 FQNEAQ (reference sequence). The CDR3 totals 15 residues. Losses at the gene ends were 2 bases for V and 1 base for J; bases not matched to a gene: 4. CDR3 loop: CASSLSAGESYEQYF. Here the CDR3 DNA reads TGTGCCAGCAGCTTATCAGCGGGGGAGTCCTACGAGCAGTACTTC.

This sequence joins TRBV24-1 and TRBJ2-1; a possible D gene is TRBD2 (6 bases). CDR1 and CDR2 from the germline V gene are KGHDR and SFDVKD. This CDR3 is built from 15 residues. V was trimmed by 6 bases and J by 0 bases, leaving 11 bases between them. CDR3 in amino acids: CATSNRGSSYNEQFF. The CDR3 nucleotides are TGTGCCACCAGTAACCGGGGGAGCTCCTACAATGAGCAGTTCTTC.

V gene TRBV10-1 combines with J gene TRBJ2-7, with D possibly being TRBD1 (7 bases). This CDR3 has 13 amino acids. The germline gives CDR1 WNHNN, CDR2 SYGVQD (reference sequence). The V end lost 8 bases, the J end lost 3 bases, and 14 bases lay between the germline ends. The CDR3 region is CASARGTDYEQYF. The CDR3 DNA reads TGCGCCAGCGCCCGGGGGACAGACTACGAGCAGTACTTC.